The rows below give T cell receptor beta chains drawn from one sample of a study of T cell repertoires in cytomegalovirus infection. Antigens for these TCRs are unknown. Using its own MiXCR run on the reads, TCRdb lists one record per CDR3 protein. Seen here are about 890,000 distinct CDR3 sequences, more than 25% observed once, and the top ten hold about an eighth. The specimen comprised cultured CD8+ T cells from PBMCs, sampled from culture after CMV antigen stimulation. These receptors were obtained from a human donor in good health (CMV status not recorded). Some clones in this sample may be carry-over from other donors' samples. CDR3s include the opening cysteine and the closing phenylalanine or tryptophan. The D gene is left open where the match is weak. Clone size is given for some rows only: seen once, a few or many times, or a class if the clone is expanded.

D gene: -
clone size: -
V gene: TRBV7-2
J gene: TRBJ1-1
CDR3 DNA: TGTGCCAGCAGCTTAGTTCGGCGAATTCTGGGCCCTACTGAAGCTTTCTTT
CDR3 protein: CASSLVRRILGPTEAFF

D gene: -
clone size: once
V gene: TRBV6-6
J gene: TRBJ2-7
CDR3 DNA: TGTGCCAGCAGAAGGACAAAAAGTTACCTCGACTACGAGCAGTACTTC
CDR3 protein: CASRRTKSYLDYEQYF

D gene: -
clone size: -
V gene: TRBV2
J gene: TRBJ1-5
CDR3 DNA: TGTGCCAGCAGTGATTGGGAGGGCAATCAGCCCCAGCATTTT
CDR3 protein: CASSDWEGNQPQHF

D gene: TRBD1
clone size: -
V gene: TRBV27
J gene: TRBJ2-7
CDR3 DNA: TGTGCCAGCAGACAAGGGACAGGGGCTCTCGGCGAGCAGTACTTC
CDR3 protein: CASRQGTGALGEQYF

D gene: TRBD1
clone size: -
V gene: TRBV9
J gene: TRBJ2-5
CDR3 DNA: TGTGCCAGCAGCGCCGGGGACAGGGAATTCCAAGAGACCCAGTACTTC
CDR3 protein: CASSAGDREFQETQYF

D gene: -
clone size: -
V gene: TRBV5-1
J gene: TRBJ2-6
CDR3 DNA: TGCGCCAGCAGCTCCAGCTCGGCCTCTGGGGCCAACGTCCTGACTTTC
CDR3 protein: CASSSSSASGANVLTF

D gene: TRBD2
clone size: -
V gene: TRBV15
J gene: TRBJ2-3
CDR3 DNA: TGTGCCACCAGCAGCGGGGGGACCCCAGATACGCAGTATTTT
CDR3 protein: CATSSGGTPDTQYF

D gene: -
clone size: -
V gene: TRBV6-1
J gene: TRBJ2-6
CDR3 DNA: TGTGCCAGCACCGAGGGCCCGCCTGGGGCCAACGTCCTGACTTTC
CDR3 protein: CASTEGPPGANVLTF

D gene: -
clone size: few
V gene: TRBV7-6
J gene: TRBJ1-5
CDR3 DNA: TGTGCCAGCAGCTTAGCGGCCCTGCAGTATAGCAATCAGCCCCAGCATTTT
CDR3 protein: CASSLAALQYSNQPQHF

D gene: -
clone size: many
V gene: TRBV12-3/TRBV12-4
J gene: TRBJ1-4
CDR3 DNA: TGTGCCAGCAGCTTAGAGGGTGAAGCTAATGAAAAACTGTTTTTT
CDR3 protein: CASSLEGEANEKLFF